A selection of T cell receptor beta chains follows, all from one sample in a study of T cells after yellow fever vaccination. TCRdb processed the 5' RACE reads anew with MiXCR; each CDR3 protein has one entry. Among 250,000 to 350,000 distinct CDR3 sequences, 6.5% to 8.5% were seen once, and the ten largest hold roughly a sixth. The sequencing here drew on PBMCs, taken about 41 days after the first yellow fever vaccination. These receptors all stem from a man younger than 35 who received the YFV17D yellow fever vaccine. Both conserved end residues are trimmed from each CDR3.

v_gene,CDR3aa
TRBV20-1,SARHPGTNRGYT
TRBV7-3,ASSKGPSGGADTQY
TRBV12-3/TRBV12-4,ASSSRENQPQH
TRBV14,ASSRPGLVFSTRYNEQF
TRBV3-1,ASSQLAGGSGANVLT
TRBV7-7,ASSLGGVGAEQF
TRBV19,ATLDRGSTDTQY
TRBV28,ASSFEGTGELF
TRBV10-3,AISDISKGDVGETQY
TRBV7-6,ASSVTGANEQF
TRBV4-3,ASSQAPGQGSYEQY
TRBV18,ASSPTTSYEQY
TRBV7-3,ASSLNVGQLNEQF
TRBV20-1,SATDGELF
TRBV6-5,ASSLMPGTGGYNEQF
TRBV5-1,ASSTRTGSQNYGYT
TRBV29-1,SGGSSSYNEQF
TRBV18,ASSPRRGAEETQY
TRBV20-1,SARSERGQYEQY
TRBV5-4,ASSKTSTDTQY
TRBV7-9,ASSSSRGYGNTIY
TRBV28,ASYIQLTDTQY